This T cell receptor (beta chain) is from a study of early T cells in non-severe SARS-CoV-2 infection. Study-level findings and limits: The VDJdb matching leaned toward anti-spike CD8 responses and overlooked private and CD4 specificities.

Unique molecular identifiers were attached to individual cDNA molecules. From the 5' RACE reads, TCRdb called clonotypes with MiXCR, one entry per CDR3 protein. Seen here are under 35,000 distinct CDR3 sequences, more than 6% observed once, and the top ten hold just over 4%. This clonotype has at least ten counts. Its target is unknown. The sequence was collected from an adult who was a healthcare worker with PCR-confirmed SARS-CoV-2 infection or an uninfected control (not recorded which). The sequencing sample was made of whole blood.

The CDR3: CASSPRGSGSWYEQYF. The CDR3 DNA follows: TGTGCCAGCAGCCCCCGGGGTAGCGGGAGTTGGTACGAGCAGTACTTC. The rearrangement uses TRBV6-5 and TRBJ2-7, with 9 bases matching TRBD2. The germline V gene encodes CDR1 MNHEY and CDR2 SVGAGI. The CDR3 contains 16 residues. J lost 4 bases, V lost 6 bases, and 13 bases had no gene match.